The 8 T cell receptor beta chains below were found in one sample sequenced in a study of technical replicates of blood from a few donors. Data came from immunoSEQ multiplex PCR; TCRdb stores just in-frame clones and leaves some out. The table has roughly 70,000 clones, 80% to 95% seen once; the top ten hold 4.7%. Sequencing was done on a sample of PBMCs. These receptor sequences come from a human donor in good health. Some clones in this sample may be carry-over from other donors' samples.

The V and J genes are TRBV19 and TRBJ1-6; TRBD1 matches at 7 bases. The CDR3 extends over 14 amino acids. J was trimmed by 5 bases and V by 9 bases; bases with no gene match: 7. CDR1 is LNHDA, CDR2 SQIVND, per germline (reference sequence). In DNA form, the CDR3 reads TGTGCCAGCGATGACAGGGTAAATAATTCACCCCTCCACTTT. Protein product: CASDDRVNNSPLHF.

The chain employs TRBV2 and TRBJ2-3; no reliable D call. The germline V and J ends were trimmed by 7 bases and 1 base, with 3 bases remaining between them. Per the germline V gene, CDR1 is SNHLY and CDR2 is FYNNEI. This CDR3 has 11 residues. The CDR3 nucleotides are TGTGCCAGCACTCGCACAGATACGCAGTATTTT. It encodes CASTRTDTQYF.

This chain links TRBV7-2 with TRBJ2-7; D is unclear. V shed 3 bases and J shed 2 bases, with 8 bases lying between them. The CDR3 contains 13 residues. CDR1 SGHTA and CDR2 FQGNSA come from the germline V gene. The CDR3 region has the DNA TGTGCCAGCAGCTTCGGTCGTACCTACGAGCAGTACTTC. This encodes CASSFGRTYEQYF.

The rearrangement joins TRBV19 to TRBJ2-5, with TRBD2 matching over 8 bases. Germline V CDR1 and CDR2: LNHDA, SQIVND (reference sequence). This CDR3 has 15 amino acids. V lost 2 bases and J lost 5; bases outside the gene matches: 7. CDR3 residues: CASSIRRGGIETQYF. CDR3 nucleotides: TGTGCCAGTAGTATACGCCGCGGGGGGATCGAGACCCAGTACTTC.

This clone was seen once. The chain is built from TRBV25-1 and TRBJ2-3; 11 positions agree with TRBD1. Trimming took 3 bases from V and 2 from J; bases not matched to a gene: 1. The CDR3 contains 15 residues. Germline CDR1 MGHDK, CDR2 SYGVNS. CDR3 in amino acids: CASSEGQGDTDTQYF. CDR3 bases: TGTGCCAGCAGTGAGGGACAGGGGGACACAGATACGCAGTATTTT.

This chain links TRBV7-2 with TRBJ1-3; no clear D. Germline V gene data show CDR1 as SGHTA and CDR2 as FQGNSA. This CDR3 has 15 residues. Trimming removed 5 bases from V and 0 bases from J, with 11 bases in between. CDR3 nucleotide sequence: TGTGCCAGCAGCGTGCGGGCCCTCTCTGGAAACACCATATATTTT. The encoded protein is CASSVRALSGNTIYF.

On this clone itself: Germline and junction disagree at one end, which may indicate a read error. The chain has TRBV7-4 and TRBJ2-2, with a weak D call TRBD1 (6 bases). Per the germline V gene, CDR1 is SGHVT and CDR2 is SQSDAQ. CDR3 length: 15 amino acids. CDR3 in DNA: TGTGCCAGCAGCGTAGCTAAACAGGGTGCCGGGGAGCTGTTTTTT. Translation gives CASSVAKQGAGELFF.

V gene TRBV5-5 combines with J gene TRBJ2-1, with 10 positions matching TRBD2. The CDR3 is made up of 15 amino acids. V lost 4 bases, J lost 5 bases, and 6 bases stayed unmatched. In germline, CDR1 is SGHKS, CDR2 YYEKEE (reference sequence). As DNA, the CDR3 is TGTGCCAGCAGCCAAATAGCGGGGGGTCACAATGAGCAGTTCTTC. Translation gives CASSQIAGGHNEQFF.